The 21 T cell receptor beta chains listed next were all sequenced from one sample in a study of patients with pleural tuberculosis. TCRdb fed the reads into MiXCR, producing one record per CDR3 protein. The sample lists some 29,000 distinct CDR3 sequences; about a sixth were seen once. The sequenced sample consisted of peripheral blood. The receptor source for this set is a human donor with pleural tuberculosis.

This clonotype was counted ten times or more. The CDR3 here is CSARAGGNTGELFF. In DNA form, the CDR3 reads TGCAGTGCTAGAGCGGGAGGGAACACCGGGGAGCTGTTTTTT. The chain employs TRBV20-1 and TRBJ2-2; 7 nucleotides align to TRBD2. Germline V gene data show CDR1 as DFQATT and CDR2 as SNEGSKA (reference sequence). Trimming took 1 base from V and 1 from J; bases not matched to a gene: 0. CDR3 length: 14 amino acids.

This clonotype was recorded at least ten times. The chain couples TRBV29-1 to TRBJ2-4, with 10 bases lining up with TRBD2. The V segment lost 4 bases and the J segment 12 bases; nucleotides outside the gene matches: 12. Germline loops: CDR1 SQVTM, CDR2 ANQGSEA. This CDR3 contains 14 residues. The CDR3 reads CSVVPAGGGRSQYF. The CDR3 coding sequence is TGCAGCGTTGTCCCAGCGGGAGGGGGTCGTAGTCAGTACTTC. Full variable domain (outside the CDR3, taken from reference TRBV29-1 and TRBJ2-4): SAVISQKPSRDICQRGTSLTIQCQVDSQVTMMFWYRQQPGQSLTLIATANQGSEATYESGFVIDKFPISRPNLTFSTLTVSNMSPEDSSIYLCSVVPAGGGRSQYFGAGTRLSVL.

Worth noting for this clonotype: This sequence may be a read error, since a much larger clone differs from it by one base. The chain joins TRBV12-3 or TRBV12-4 to TRBJ2-1; no clear D gene. Trimming pared 7 bases from V and 9 bases from J, leaving 19 bases between. This CDR3 spans 14 amino acids. The CDR3 coding sequence is TGTGCCAGCACCCAGATAGACTCGGCCGGTGAGCAGTTCTTC. Amino acids: CASTQIDSAGEQFF.

This clonotype occurred many times. A read error is possible here, since a much larger clone lies one base away. This rearrangement joins TRBV7-8 to TRBJ2-3; no definite D call. Germline assignment: CDR1 SGHVS and CDR2 FQNEAQ. This CDR3 region has 12 residues. CDR3 nucleotides: TGTGCCAGCAGCTTAGGATCAGATACGCGGTATTTT. Translating it yields CASSLGSDTRYF.

The table lists this clonotype with many counts. The CDR3, as DNA: TGTGCCAGCAGTGATGCCGGGAACACTGAAGCTTTCTTT. Protein: CASSDAGNTEAFF. This chain uses TRBV2 with TRBJ1-1; D is undetermined. V was pared by 3 bases and J by 1 base, with 6 bases between. Germline CDR1 SNHLY, CDR2 FYNNEI. The length of the CDR3 is 13 residues.

This clonotype is judged large. The gene calls are TRBV7-8 and TRBJ1-2, with 7 nucleotides matching TRBD1. V lost 1 base and J lost 0; bases outside the gene matches: 11. Germline values: CDR1 SGHVS, CDR2 FQNEAQ. The CDR3 runs to 18 residues. The CDR3 sequence: CASSLVRGQLAPNYGYTF. CDR3 DNA: TGTGCCAGCAGCTTAGTTAGGGGACAGCTGGCCCCTAACTATGGCTACACCTTC.

There are many counts of this clonotype. This could be a read error, since a much larger clone is one nucleotide away. This rearrangement joins TRBV28 to TRBJ2-7; D gene ambiguous. The CDR3 spans 13 residues. Looked up from germline, CDR1 is MDHEN and CDR2 is SYDVKM. V lost 10 bases to trimming and J lost 3 bases, with 16 bases between them. CDR3 coding DNA: TGTGCCACGCAACGGACCCGAGGCTACGAGCAGTACTTC. Its translation: CATQRTRGYEQYF. The full variable domain, its missing parts supplied by reference TRBV28 and TRBJ2-7, is DVKVTQSSRYLVKRTGEKVFLECVQDMDHENMFWYRQDPGLGLRLIYFSYDVKMKEKGDIPEGYSVSREKKERFSLILESASTNQTSMYLCATQRTRGYEQYFGPGTRLTVT.

This clonotype showed up just a few times. This may stem from a read error, because a much larger clone lies one nucleotide away. The rearrangement joins TRBV7-6 to TRBJ2-2, with D unclear. There are 14 residues in the CDR3. Germline CDR1 reads SGHVS; CDR2 reads FNYEAQ. The CDR3 nucleotides are TGTGCCGGCAGCCCGGTAGGGTTCACCGGGGAGCTGTTTTTT. This codes for CAGSPVGFTGELFF.

V and J are TRBV7-2 and TRBJ1-3; 9 bases are shared with TRBD1. Germline lookup yields CDR1 SGHTA and CDR2 FQGNSA. The CDR3 consists of 15 residues. With V trimmed by 5 bases and J by 4 bases, 6 bases remained unmatched. CDR3 sequence reads: CASSIGTGNGNTIYF. For the CDR3, the DNA is TGTGCCAGCAGCATCGGGACAGGGAACGGAAACACCATATATTTT.

This clonotype was seen ten or more times. The chain is built from TRBV28 and TRBJ2-1; a possible D gene is TRBD2 (6 bases). There are 15 residues in the CDR3. V was trimmed by 5 bases and J by 4 bases, leaving 15 bases between them. Germline V CDR1 and CDR2: MDHEN, SYDVKM. The CDR3 region is CASSLATEGYNEQFF. CDR3 in DNA: TGTGCCAGCAGTCTAGCGACGGAGGGGTACAATGAGCAGTTCTTC.

The table lists this clonotype with many counts. This chain links TRBV19 with TRBJ2-1; 9 nucleotides align to TRBD2. V lost 2 bases to trimming and J lost 2 bases; unmatched junction nucleotides: 1. Germline V CDR1 and CDR2: LNHDA, SQIVND (reference sequence). The CDR3 covers 15 residues. CDR3 in DNA: TGTGCCAGTAGTATACAGCGGGGGGCCTACAATGAGCAGTTCTTC. It encodes CASSIQRGAYNEQFF.

By share, this clonotype ranks as medium-sized (0.01 to 0.1%). The chain joins TRBV28 to TRBJ2-2; TRBD1 might be the D (5 bases). The CDR3 covers 14 residues. Germline V lookup: CDR1 MDHEN, CDR2 SYDVKM. Trimming stripped 3 bases from V and 5 bases from J, with 10 bases between. The CDR3: CASSFWQGTGELFF. The CDR3, as DNA: TGTGCCAGCAGTTTTTGGCAGGGTACCGGGGAGCTGTTTTTT.

This clonotype was seen many times. CDR3 sequence reads: CASSPGTVQMNTEAFF. CDR3 DNA: TGCGCCAGCAGCCCCGGGACTGTACAGATGAACACTGAAGCTTTCTTT. The rearrangement joins TRBV4-3 to TRBJ1-1; weak D call: TRBD1 (5 bases). The germline gives CDR1 LGHNA, CDR2 YSLEER. The CDR3 runs to 16 residues. The ends were cut back, 4 bases at V and 0 bases at J, with 15 bases in the middle.

This clonotype came up many times. The genes are TRBV3-1 and TRBJ1-2; no clear D gene. CDR1 LGHDT and CDR2 YNNKEL come from the germline V gene (reference sequence). V was clipped by 0 bases and J by 6 bases, with 11 bases between them. The CDR3 extends over 14 amino acids. CDR3 sequence reads: CASSQEGRIDGYTF. The CDR3 bases are TGTGCCAGCAGCCAAGAGGGGAGGATCGATGGCTACACCTTC.

Ten or more counts support this clonotype. This rearrangement joins TRBV29-1 to TRBJ2-5; D unresolved. From germline, CDR1 is SQVTM and CDR2 ANQGSEA. This CDR3 is built from 12 residues. Trimming cost V 6 bases and J 4 bases, with 12 bases left between them. CDR3 region: CSVAPGGETQYF. In DNA, the CDR3 is TGCAGCGTCGCCCCAGGTGGAGAGACCCAGTACTTC.

The table lists this clonotype with many counts. This chain joins TRBV20-1 and TRBJ2-1, with 7 nucleotides matching TRBD2. The CDR3 has 14 residues. The germline V gene has CDR1 DFQATT and CDR2 SNEGSKA (reference sequence). Trimming took 3 bases from V and 2 from J; bases not matched to a gene: 4. CDR3 coding DNA: TGCAGTGCTAGCCGCCGGGGGGCCTACAATGAGCAGTTCTTC. Protein sequence: CSASRRGAYNEQFF.

This clonotype has at least ten counts. This chain joins TRBV3-1 and TRBJ2-7; D is ambiguous. The length of the CDR3 is 15 residues. CDR1 and CDR2 from the germline V gene are LGHDT and YNNKEL (reference sequence). Trimming removed 0 bases from V and 0 bases from J, with 9 bases in between. For the CDR3, the DNA is TGTGCCAGCAGCCAAGATCTACAATACTCCTACGAGCAGTACTTC. Protein product: CASSQDLQYSYEQYF.

This clonotype occurred many times. The chain links TRBV12-3 or TRBV12-4 to TRBJ1-2, with D uncertain. The CDR3 is made up of 12 amino acids. The V end was cut by 1 base, the J end by 5 bases, with 5 bases between. The CDR3 spells CASSLVTYGYTF. CDR3 DNA: TGTGCCAGCAGTTTAGTCACTTATGGCTACACCTTC.

This clonotype was counted many times. The chain combines TRBV28 with TRBJ1-5; 9 bases line up with TRBD1. Trimming took 6 bases from V and 4 from J; bases not matched to a gene: 4. The length of the CDR3 is 14 residues. Germline loops: CDR1 MDHEN, CDR2 SYDVKM. The CDR3 DNA follows: TGTGCCAGCAGCTCCGGGACAGGGAATCAGCCCCAGCATTTT. Protein product: CASSSGTGNQPQHF.

This clonotype was seen at least ten times. The chain joins TRBV12-3 or TRBV12-4 to TRBJ1-3, with D possibly matching TRBD1 (6 bases). V gave up 7 bases and J gave up 5 bases, with 15 bases separating them. The CDR3 contains 14 residues. CDR3 residues: CASNPSGVRNTIYF. The CDR3 coding sequence is TGTGCCAGCAATCCTTCAGGGGTCAGAAACACCATATATTTT.

For this clonotype: The conserved final phenylalanine or tryptophan is absent from the CDR3, which likely points to a read error. The chain carries TRBV15 and TRBJ1-1; no clear D. The germline gives CDR1 LNHNV, CDR2 YYDKDF (reference sequence). The CDR3 is 14 amino acids. The DNA of the CDR3 is TGTGCCGCCAGCAGAGATTTGACGGGCACTGAAGCTTTCCTT. Residues: CAASRDLTGTEAFL.